This passage covers 19 T cell receptor beta chains from one sample sequenced in a study of blood T cells in healthy people across ages. It was with a sample-barcoded 5' primer and a J-beta primer mix that a second PCR of roughly 7 to 12 cycles was run. MiXCR was run by TCRdb on the 5' RACE reads, yielding one entry per CDR3 protein. The sample shows hundreds of thousands of distinct CDR3 sequences, more than 20% of them seen only once. The same data also went into a second study, on T cells of mothers and their children.

The sample was blood. These receptor sequences come from a boy aged 5-17 years in good health.

This chain links TRBV27 with TRBJ2-3, with 10 bases matching TRBD2. This CDR3 region has 13 residues. From germline, CDR1 is MNHEY and CDR2 SMNVEV (reference sequence). V was pared by 8 bases and J by 6 bases, with 5 bases of the junction left unmatched. CDR3 residues: CASCLAGDDTQYF. DNA for the CDR3: TGTGCCAGCTGCCTAGCGGGAGACGATACGCAGTATTTT.

With regard to this clonotype: A much bigger clone sits one base away, suggesting this may be a read error. The chain is built from TRBV3-1 and TRBJ2-7, with TRBD2 matching over 13 bases. Losses at the gene ends were 0 bases for V and 6 bases for J; bases not matched to a gene: 8. Looked up from germline, CDR1 is LGHDT and CDR2 is YNNKEL (reference sequence). The CDR3 extends over 17 amino acids. The CDR3 loop reads CASSQELAGGFPPEQYF. In nucleotides, the CDR3 is TGTGCCAGCAGCCAAGAACTAGCGGGAGGGTTTCCCCCCGAGCAGTACTTC.

There are a few counts of this clonotype. The chain employs TRBV12-3 or TRBV12-4 and TRBJ2-5, with a possible D match to TRBD2 (6 bases). Near its end, the DNA agrees better with TRBJ2-1, so the J call may be wrong. The CDR3 spans 15 residues. The CDR3 loop reads CASHRFRGSNNEQFF. In nucleotides, the CDR3 is TGTGCCAGCCACCGCTTCCGGGGGAGCAACAATGAGCAGTTCTTC.

This clonotype was detected only a few times. V usage is TRBV6-2 or TRBV6-3 and J usage is TRBJ1-1; 7 bases fit TRBD1. This CDR3 has 15 amino acids. J gave up 0 bases and V 6 bases, and 7 bases lay outside the gene matches. CDR1 and CDR2 from the germline V gene are MNHEY and SVGEGT. The CDR3 sequence: CASRIGDRMNTEAFF. In DNA, the CDR3 is TGTGCCAGCAGGATTGGGGACAGAATGAACACTGAAGCTTTCTTT.

The chain joins TRBV7-3 to TRBJ2-7; D remains unclear. The germline V gene has CDR1 SGHTA and CDR2 FQGTGA. Trimming stripped 1 base from V and 5 bases from J, with 18 bases between. The length of the CDR3 is 16 residues. The CDR3 region has the DNA TGTGCCAGCAGCTTAATTCGTCGTGGACGGAAGGACGAGCAGTACTTC. Translated: CASSLIRRGRKDEQYF.

This clonotype was seen once. A read error may account for a junction end that differs from germline. The J gene is TRBJ1-1, the V gene TRBV7-6; D is uncertain. Germline V CDR1 and CDR2: SGHVS, FNYEAQ. There are 13 residues in the CDR3. The DNA of the CDR3 is TGTGCCAGCAGCTTAGGGAGAAACACTGGAGCTTTCTTT. Translating gives CASSLGRNTGAFF.

V and J are TRBV4-3 and TRBJ2-5; 9 bases are a match to TRBD2. The assigned J gene may be wrong: the sequence end matches TRBJ2-7 better. The CDR3 runs to 14 residues. CDR1 and CDR2 (germline): LGHNA, YSLEER. In DNA, the CDR3 is TGCGCCAGCAGCCAAGGACTAGCGGAGTACGAGCAGTACTTC. Its translation is CASSQGLAEYEQYF.

This clonotype was observed many times. This chain connects TRBV14 to TRBJ1-1, with no clear D. This CDR3 comprises 12 residues. Per the germline V gene, CDR1 is SGHDN and CDR2 is FVKESK. V was pared by 4 bases and J by 8 bases, with 11 bases between. The CDR3 reads CASSPNRREAFF. The CDR3 coding sequence is TGTGCCAGCAGCCCAAACAGAAGGGAAGCTTTCTTT.

The V gene is TRBV18, the J gene TRBJ2-2; D possibly corresponds to TRBD1 (5 bases). The CDR3 is 15 amino acids. CDR1 and CDR2 from the germline V gene are KGHSH and LQKENI. V gave up 2 bases and J gave up 0 bases, with 7 bases separating them. The CDR3, as DNA: TGTGCCAGCTCACCAGGGGCCGCGAACACCGGGGAGCTGTTTTTT. The encoded protein is CASSPGAANTGELFF.

This sequence joins TRBV20-1 and TRBJ2-5, with 9 bases that match TRBD1. Gene TRBJ2-7 matches the end of the DNA better, so the J call may be wrong. This CDR3 has 16 residues. Germline V gives CDR1 DFQATT, CDR2 SNEGSKA (reference sequence). CDR3 bases: TGCAGTGCTAGGGGAGCCCCCCTGGGACAGGGTTACGAGCAGTACTTC. Its protein product is CSARGAPLGQGYEQYF.

A few counts support this clonotype. The rearrangement links TRBV4-3 to TRBJ2-5, with D perhaps TRBD1 (6 bases). V lost 1 base, J lost 2 bases, and 14 bases lay in between. Germline V gene data show CDR1 as LGHNA and CDR2 as YSLEER. The CDR3 is made up of 16 amino acids. CDR3 sequence reads: CASSQVGGLRQETQYF. The CDR3 bases are TGCGCCAGCAGCCAAGTTGGGGGCCTGAGGCAAGAGACCCAGTACTTC.

The chain uses TRBV20-1 and TRBJ1-1; weak D call: TRBD1 (6 bases). V lost 3 bases and J lost 5, with 16 bases in between. Looked up from germline, CDR1 is DFQATT and CDR2 is SNEGSKA (reference sequence). CDR3 length equals 14 residues. The CDR3 coding sequence is TGCAGTGCTAGCCAGCCCGGGGGCGGGACTGAAGCTTTCTTT. Amino acid sequence: CSASQPGGGTEAFF.

This clonotype was seen at least ten times. The genes are TRBV11-2 and TRBJ2-7, with D perhaps assigned TRBD1 or TRBD2 (5 bases each). Trimming left V 1 base short and J 5 bases short, with 9 bases between. Germline-derived CDR1 and CDR2 are SGHAT and FQNNGV. There are 13 residues in the CDR3. This chain's CDR3 is CASSLGVGDEQYF. CDR3 DNA: TGTGCCAGCAGCTTAGGAGTGGGGGACGAGCAGTACTTC.

The V gene is TRBV5-1, the J gene TRBJ1-6, with D perhaps matching TRBD1 (5 bases). V was cut by 3 bases and J by 10 bases, with 17 bases left in between. The CDR3 has 15 amino acids. CDR1 is SGHRS and CDR2 is YFSETQ in the germline V gene. The CDR3 loop is CASSSGDRGASPLHF. In DNA form, the CDR3 reads TGCGCCAGCAGCTCGGGGGACCGCGGTGCGTCACCCCTCCACTTT.

The chain carries TRBV7-9 and TRBJ2-5; D is undetermined. Trimming removed 2 bases from V and 5 bases from J, with 18 bases in between. This CDR3 is built from 16 residues. Germline V lookup: CDR1 SEHNR, CDR2 FQNEAQ (reference sequence). The CDR3 region is CASSLNFAPLGETQYF. Written as DNA, the CDR3 is TGTGCCAGCAGCTTAAACTTCGCGCCATTAGGGGAGACCCAGTACTTC.

This clonotype was counted a few times. The J gene is TRBJ2-3, the V gene TRBV11-3; the D gene could be TRBD1 or TRBD2 (5 bases each). This CDR3 has 14 amino acids. The V gene's germline CDR1 is SGHNT and CDR2 YENEEA. V was pared by 5 bases and J by 5 bases, with 14 bases between. The CDR3 bases are TGTGCCAGCAGCCCCCGGGGCTTCCAAGATACGCAGTATTTT. Translating gives CASSPRGFQDTQYF.

The chain combines TRBV28 with TRBJ1-1, with unresolved D. This CDR3 has 10 amino acids. Trimming left V 6 bases short and J 1 base short, with 0 bases between. The germline CDR1 and CDR2 sequences are MDHEN and SYDVKM. The CDR3 DNA is TGTGCCAGCAGGAACACTGAAGCTTTCTTT. The encoded protein is CASRNTEAFF.

There are many counts of this clonotype. The chain combines TRBV20-1 with TRBJ2-5; 7 bases are a match to TRBD1. The length of the CDR3 is 15 residues. The V gene's germline CDR1 is DFQATT and CDR2 SNEGSKA (reference sequence). V gave up 5 bases and J gave up 5 bases; unmatched junction bases: 14. The CDR3 spells CSAGGVTGPGETQYF. CDR3 bases: TGCAGTGCTGGGGGTGTGACAGGGCCCGGGGAGACCCAGTACTTC.

The V gene is TRBV20-1, the J gene TRBJ2-3; TRBD2 matches at 9 bases. The CDR3 is made up of 16 amino acids. Germline CDR1 DFQATT, CDR2 SNEGSKA (reference sequence). V shed 0 bases, J shed 5 bases, and the junction held 9 bases outside the gene matches. DNA of the CDR3: TGCAGTGCTAGAGACGGCGGGAGGGCCGCAGGAGATACGCAGTATTTT. Protein sequence: CSARDGGRAAGDTQYF.